This T cell receptor beta chain is from a study of PD-1 blockade in mismatch repair-deficient tumors. Mismatch repair deficiency was confirmed in all patients, by PCR or immunohistochemistry. Generated by immunoSEQ multiplex PCR, the TCRdb table keeps only in-frame clones and is missing some. The sample lists around 40,000 clones, 70% to 90% occurring once. This CDR3 has 14 residues. Germline-derived CDR1 and CDR2 are SGHTA and FQGTGA. The V and J ends lost 3 bases and 1 base, in that order; junction bases with no gene match: 1. This specimen consisted of peripheral blood, obtained 76 weeks after starting pembrolizumab. The chain combines TRBV7-3 with TRBJ1-1; 8 bases fit TRBD1. The receptor's source is an adult with mismatch repair-deficient cancer. This chain's CDR3 is CASSLGQENTEAFF. CDR3 sequence (DNA): TGTGCCAGCAGCTTGGGACAGGAGAACACTGAAGCTTTCTTT.